A single sample gave rise to the 14 T cell receptor beta chains below, sequenced in a study of blood T cell repertoires in COVID-19 (dated by TCRdb to the early 2020s). The library came from the immunoSEQ multiplex PCR assay. Drawn from immuneACCESS, this table holds only the in-frame rearrangements with V and J called that TCRdb kept. Clones are partly lost; checked studies trace under half to an unresolved V gene and leave the rest unexplained. Across this sample there are 250,000 or so clones, with approximately 90% seen only once. The ten largest clones add up to approximately 1.2% of the sample. Material: PBMCs or T cells enriched from blood (not recorded which). These receptors were taken from a human donor in a cohort exposed to, infected with or recovered from COVID-19 (not recorded which). The donor label of this sample is uncertain.

The rearrangement joins TRBV5-1 to TRBJ2-3; TRBD1 is a possible D gene (6 bases). Trimming stripped 0 bases from V and 3 bases from J, with 11 bases between. The germline V gene has CDR1 SGHRS and CDR2 YFSETQ. This CDR3 spans 15 amino acids. CDR3 nucleotides: TGCGCCAGCAGCTTGGATCAGGGGTGGACAGATACGCAGTATTTT. Its translation is CASSLDQGWTDTQYF. The whole variable domain, remainder taken from reference TRBV5-1 and TRBJ2-3, is KAGVTQTPRYLIKTRGQQVTLSCSPISGHRSVSWYQQTPGQGLQFLFEYFSETQRNKGNFPGRFSGRQFSNSRSEMNVSTLELGDSALYLCASSLDQGWTDTQYFGPGTRLTVL.

This rearrangement joins TRBV3-1 (or the pseudogene TRBV3-2) to TRBJ2-5, with D maybe TRBD2 (6 bases). Germline CDR1 LGHDT, CDR2 YNNKEL (reference sequence). V shed 0 bases and J shed 4 bases, with 12 bases lying between them. There are 15 residues in the CDR3. CDR3 nucleotides: TGTGCCAGCAGCCAAGATCCTTCTAGCGCAGAGACCCAGTACTTC. Translating it yields CASSQDPSSAETQYF.

The chain has TRBV30 and TRBJ2-4; no definite D call. With 0 bases removed from V and 7 bases from J, the gap between germline ends came to 13 bases. Per the germline V gene, CDR1 is GTSNPN and CDR2 is SVGIG (reference sequence). The CDR3 sequence is 14 residues long. The CDR3, as DNA: TGTGCCTGGAGTGTACACTCGGGTAGGAACATTCAGTACTTC. Protein product: CAWSVHSGRNIQYF. Based on the CDR3 plus reference TRBV30 and TRBJ2-4, the full variable domain is SQTIHQWPATLVQPVGSPLSLECTVEGTSNPNLYWYRQAAGRGLQLLFYSVGIGQISSEVPQNLSASRPQDRQFILSSKKLLLSDSGFYLCAWSVHSGRNIQYFGAGTRLSVL.

The chain joins TRBV7-3 to TRBJ2-3, with 7 bases fitting TRBD2. This CDR3 region has 19 residues. Per the germline V gene, CDR1 is SGHTA and CDR2 is FQGTGA. Trimming cost V 4 bases and J 0 bases; bases outside gene matches: 16. In DNA form, the CDR3 reads TGTGCCAGCAGCTCCCAAGGGACTACGATCCCTACTAGCACAGATACGCAGTATTTT. It specifies CASSSQGTTIPTSTDTQYF.

The V gene is TRBV7-3, the J gene TRBJ2-1; the match to TRBD2 covers 8 bases. Losses at the gene ends were 1 base for V and 0 bases for J; bases not matched to a gene: 5. CDR1 is SGHTA, CDR2 FQGTGA, per germline. The CDR3 totals 17 residues. The CDR3 sequence is CASSLSFAGGSYNEQFF. The CDR3 DNA is TGTGCCAGCAGCTTAAGTTTTGCGGGGGGCTCCTACAATGAGCAGTTCTTC.

V and J are TRBV4-2 and TRBJ2-1; the D is unclear. From germline, CDR1 is LGHNA and CDR2 YNFKEQ. CDR3 length: 16 amino acids. Trimming cost V 6 bases and J 5 bases, with 20 bases left between them. The CDR3 region has the DNA TGTGCCAGCAGTCGACTCAACGCCCTTCTCAACAATGAGCAGTTCTTC. Translation: CASSRLNALLNNEQFF.

This rearrangement joins TRBV18 to TRBJ1-5, with 8 nucleotides matching TRBD1. The CDR3 has 17 residues. V dropped 2 bases and J dropped 4; count of bases not matched to a gene: 10. The germline V gene encodes CDR1 KGHSH and CDR2 LQKENI. The DNA of the CDR3 is TGTGCCAGCTCACCAAAGGCCAGGACAGGGAGGAATCAGCCCCAGCATTTT. This sequence encodes CASSPKARTGRNQPQHF.

The chain couples TRBV5-8 to TRBJ1-1; D remains unclear. The CDR3 is 10 residues long. Trimming took 6 bases from V and 8 from J, leaving 8 bases between them. Germline V gene lookup returns CDR1 SGHTS and CDR2 YDEGEE. CDR3 protein: CASTSLEAFF. DNA for the CDR3: TGTGCCAGCACCTCTCTAGAAGCTTTCTTT.

This clone was recorded only once. The V and J genes are TRBV5-6 and TRBJ1-1, with TRBD1 identical over 11 bases. V trimming: 5 bases; J trimming: 4 bases; junction bases outside the gene matches: 10. The germline gives CDR1 SGHDT, CDR2 YYEEEE. The CDR3 is 16 amino acids. The DNA of the CDR3 is TGTGCCAGCAGGTATGGACAGGGGGCGCTGGGCACTGAAGCTTTCTTT. Protein: CASRYGQGALGTEAFF.

This chain links TRBV7-9 with TRBJ2-7; D not certain. There are 16 residues in the CDR3. Germline CDR1 and CDR2: SEHNR and FQNEAQ (reference sequence). V was trimmed by 5 bases and J by 2 bases, leaving 19 bases between them. CDR3 region: CASSPSIGQATYEQYF. The CDR3 nucleotides are TGTGCCAGCAGCCCATCCATCGGTCAGGCGACCTACGAGCAGTACTTC.

This clone appeared a few times. The chain employs TRBV6-5 and TRBJ2-7; no clear D. From germline, CDR1 is MNHEY and CDR2 SVGAGI. Trimming removed 8 bases at V and 2 bases at J, with 10 bases between. The length of the CDR3 is 12 residues. The CDR3 protein is CASLTPAYEQYF. The DNA for the CDR3 is TGTGCCAGCTTGACACCAGCCTACGAGCAGTACTTC.

This chain uses TRBV5-6 with TRBJ1-6; D may be TRBD1 (5 bases). Between the trimmed V and J ends, which lost 4 bases and 6 bases, there was a span of 11 bases. This CDR3 comprises 14 residues. CDR1 is SGHDT and CDR2 is YYEEEE in the germline V gene. The CDR3 loop reads CASSPYRTNSPLHF. Here the CDR3 DNA reads TGTGCCAGCAGCCCCTACAGGACTAATTCACCCCTCCACTTT. Full variable domain (missing parts from reference TRBV5-6 and TRBJ1-6): DAGVTQSPTHLIKTRGQQVTLRCSPKSGHDTVSWYQQALGQGPQFIFQYYEEEERQRGNFPDRFSGHQFPNYSSELNVNALLLGDSALYLCASSPYRTNSPLHFGNGTRLTVT.

V usage is TRBV11-3 and J usage is TRBJ2-3, with 15 bases lining up with TRBD2. This CDR3 contains 20 residues. Looked up from germline, CDR1 is SGHNT and CDR2 is YENEEA. V dropped 0 bases and J dropped 1; count of bases not matched to a gene: 8. CDR3 sequence: CASSLDPGWTSGGGTDTQYF. The CDR3 DNA follows: TGTGCCAGCAGCTTAGATCCGGGTTGGACTAGCGGGGGGGGCACAGATACGCAGTATTTT.

This rearrangement joins TRBV11-2 to TRBJ2-3, with 9 bases matching TRBD2. This CDR3 is 15 amino acids long. From germline, CDR1 is SGHAT and CDR2 FQNNGV. V shed 5 bases and J 5 bases; nucleotides not matched to a gene: 8. CDR3 DNA: TGTGCCAGCAGCCTATTGCGGGGGGGCCGAGATACGCAGTATTTT. Translated: CASSLLRGGRDTQYF.